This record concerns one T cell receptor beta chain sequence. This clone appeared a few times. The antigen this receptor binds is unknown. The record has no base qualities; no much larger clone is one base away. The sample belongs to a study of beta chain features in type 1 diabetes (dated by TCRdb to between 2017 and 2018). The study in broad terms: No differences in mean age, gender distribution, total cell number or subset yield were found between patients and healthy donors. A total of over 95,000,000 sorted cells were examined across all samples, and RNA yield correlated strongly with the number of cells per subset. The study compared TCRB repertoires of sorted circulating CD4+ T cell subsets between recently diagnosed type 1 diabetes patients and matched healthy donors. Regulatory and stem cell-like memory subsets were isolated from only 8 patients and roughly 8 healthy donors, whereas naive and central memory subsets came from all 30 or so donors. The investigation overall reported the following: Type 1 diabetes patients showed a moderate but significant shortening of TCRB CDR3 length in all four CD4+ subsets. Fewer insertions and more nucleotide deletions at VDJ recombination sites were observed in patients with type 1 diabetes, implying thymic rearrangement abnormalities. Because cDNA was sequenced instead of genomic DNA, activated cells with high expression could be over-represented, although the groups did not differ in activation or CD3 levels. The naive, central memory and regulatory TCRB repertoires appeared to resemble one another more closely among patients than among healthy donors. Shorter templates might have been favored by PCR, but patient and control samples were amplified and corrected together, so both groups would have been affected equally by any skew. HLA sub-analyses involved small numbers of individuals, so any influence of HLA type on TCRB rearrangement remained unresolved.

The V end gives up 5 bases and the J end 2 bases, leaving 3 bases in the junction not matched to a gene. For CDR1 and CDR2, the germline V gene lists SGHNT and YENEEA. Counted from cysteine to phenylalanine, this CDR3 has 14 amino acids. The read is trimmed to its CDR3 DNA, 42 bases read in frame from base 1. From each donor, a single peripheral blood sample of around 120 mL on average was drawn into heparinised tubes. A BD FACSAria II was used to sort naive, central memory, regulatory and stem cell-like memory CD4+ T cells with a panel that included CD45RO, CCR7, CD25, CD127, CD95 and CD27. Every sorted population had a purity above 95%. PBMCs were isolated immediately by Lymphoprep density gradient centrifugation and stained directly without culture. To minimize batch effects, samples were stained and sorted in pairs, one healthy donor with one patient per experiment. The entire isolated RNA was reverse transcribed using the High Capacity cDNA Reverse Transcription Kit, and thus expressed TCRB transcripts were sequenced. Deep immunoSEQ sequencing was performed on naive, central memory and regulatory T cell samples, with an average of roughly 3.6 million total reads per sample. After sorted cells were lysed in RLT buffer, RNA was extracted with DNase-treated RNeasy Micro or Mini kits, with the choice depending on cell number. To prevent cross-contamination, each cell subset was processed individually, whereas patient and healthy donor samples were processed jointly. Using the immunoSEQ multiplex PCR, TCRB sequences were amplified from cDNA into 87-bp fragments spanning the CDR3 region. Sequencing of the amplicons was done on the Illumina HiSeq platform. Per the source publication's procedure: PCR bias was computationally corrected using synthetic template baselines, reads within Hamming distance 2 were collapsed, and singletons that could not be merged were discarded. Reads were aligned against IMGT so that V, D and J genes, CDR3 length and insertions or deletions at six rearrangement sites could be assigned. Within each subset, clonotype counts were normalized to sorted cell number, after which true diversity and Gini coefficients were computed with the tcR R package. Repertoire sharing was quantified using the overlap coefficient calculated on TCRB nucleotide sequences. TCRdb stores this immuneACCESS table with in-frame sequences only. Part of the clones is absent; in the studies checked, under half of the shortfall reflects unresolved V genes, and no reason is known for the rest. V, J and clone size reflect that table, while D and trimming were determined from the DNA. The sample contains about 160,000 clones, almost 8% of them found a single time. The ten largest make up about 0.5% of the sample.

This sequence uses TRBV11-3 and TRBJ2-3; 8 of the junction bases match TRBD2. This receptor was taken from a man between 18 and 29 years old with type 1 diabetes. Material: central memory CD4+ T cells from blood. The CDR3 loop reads CASSPAGDTDTQYF. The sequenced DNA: TGTGCCAGCAGCCCAGCGGGGGACACAGATACGCAGTATTTT.